The clone carrying this T cell receptor beta chain has a count of ten or more. Its antigen is still unknown. A single record per CDR3 protein comes from TCRdb applying MiXCR to the 5' RACE reads. The profile shows just over 150,000 distinct CDR3 sequences, approximately 20% of them singletons. The data were obtained in a study of CD8 T cells in ankylosing spondylitis. Study-level results: According to the report, clones linked to the disease were significantly enriched in matched synovial fluid samples taken from ankylosing spondylitis patients. Earlier studies detected some motif variants in reactive arthritis synovial fluid and blood.

Sample: blood, either unsorted or a sorted T cell fraction (not recorded which). This clonotype was sampled from a male donor with ankylosing spondylitis or in good health (not recorded which).

CDR3 nucleotide sequence: TGCGCCAGCAGCTCTGCCGGGACAACCGGGGAGCTGTTTTTT. Translating gives CASSSAGTTGELFF. The genes are TRBV5-1 and TRBJ2-2, with D possibly TRBD1 on 6 matching bases. CDR1 and CDR2 from the germline V gene are SGHRS and YFSETQ. V gave up 3 bases and J gave up 5 bases, with 11 bases separating them. This CDR3 spans 14 amino acids.